The T cell receptor beta chain under discussion was sequenced for a study of cytomegalovirus exposure and HLA in healthy donors. On the study more broadly: Approximately 85 million unique TCRs from HLA-typed donors were held in an early release of data. In terms of ancestry, the Caucasian-associated cluster contained 75% to 85% of the approximately 420 genotyped donors.

Primers: 60 Vbeta forward and 13 Jbeta reverse. TCRdb keeps only in-frame clones here, not all; method: immunoSEQ multiplex PCR. This sample has 110,000 or so clones; approximately 79% occur once, and the top ten carry 6.9%. Unmatched junction bases numbered 7, after V lost 5 bases and J lost 0 bases. Germline CDR1 and CDR2: LNHDA and SQIVND (reference sequence). This CDR3 has 17 residues. Study-level points and caveats: It was 150 to 200 TCR beta chains that were listed as cytomegalovirus-associated.

In the case of this clone: Its matching antigen is unknown.

Material: PBMCs. The TCR originated in a man aged 30 to 39 in good health and CMV-seropositive. The chain combines TRBV19 with TRBJ1-6, with TRBD1 identical over 7 bases. The chain's CDR3 is CASSRDSWSSYNSPLHF. CDR3 DNA: TGTGCCAGTAGTCGGGACAGTTGGAGCTCCTATAATTCACCCCTCCACTTT.